A single sample is the source of the 30 T cell receptor beta chains below, sequenced in a study of blood T cell repertoires in COVID-19. Using immunoSEQ multiplex PCR, the repertoire was profiled, and TCRdb retains in-frame clones only, with some absent. Of 250,000 to 350,000 clones listed, 70% to 90% are singletons. The sequencing input was peripheral blood. Receptor source: a woman aged 60-75 years with acute or convalescent COVID-19.

J is TRBJ2-2 and V is TRBV7-6, with 9 bases matching TRBD2. The CDR3 has 16 residues. With V trimmed by 2 bases and J by 1 base, 2 bases remained unmatched. Germline CDR1 reads SGHVS; CDR2 reads FNYEAQ. The chain's CDR3 is CASSLSGGRNTGELFF. DNA for the CDR3: TGTGCCAGCAGCTTAAGCGGGGGGCGGAACACCGGGGAGCTGTTTTTT.

Here the CDR3 reads CASSSLGLAGKGDTQYF. CDR3 DNA sequence: TGTGCCAGCAGCTCCCTCGGACTAGCGGGAAAAGGAGATACGCAGTATTTT. J is TRBJ2-3 and V is TRBV11-2; 12 bases map to TRBD2. Germline V gene sequence: CDR1 SGHAT, CDR2 FQNNGV. CDR3 length: 17 residues. V was pared by 4 bases and J by 5 bases, with 10 bases of the junction left unmatched.

This chain uses TRBV5-6 with TRBJ1-1, with 7 bases matching TRBD1. J was trimmed by 4 bases and V by 3 bases; bases with no gene match: 9. Per germline, CDR1 SGHDT and CDR2 YYEEEE. The CDR3 length is 15 residues. CDR3 coding DNA: TGTGCCAGCAGCTCGCCCGACAGGGCAAGCACTGAAGCTTTCTTT. It yields the protein CASSSPDRASTEAFF.

The chain combines TRBV19 with TRBJ2-3; tentatively, D is TRBD2 (7 bases). In germline, CDR1 is LNHDA, CDR2 SQIVND (reference sequence). The CDR3 totals 16 residues. Trimming pared 3 bases from V and 0 bases from J, leaving 13 bases between. CDR3 in DNA: TGTGCCAGTAGTATGGCGGGGGCGACTAGCACAGATACGCAGTATTTT. Translated: CASSMAGATSTDTQYF.

The chain combines TRBV9 with TRBJ2-7, with unresolved D. With 0 bases removed from V and 0 bases from J, the gap between germline ends came to 16 bases. CDR3 length: 17 residues. CDR1 and CDR2 (germline): SGDLS, YYNGEE. CDR3 sequence: CASSVAPPGEGSYEQYF. The CDR3 DNA sequence: TGTGCCAGCAGCGTAGCGCCCCCCGGAGAAGGCTCCTACGAGCAGTACTTC.

The chain joins TRBV6-1 to TRBJ2-1, with 8 bases identical to TRBD2. The trim removed 1 base at V and 4 bases at J, leaving 15 bases unmatched. Looked up from germline, CDR1 is MNHNS and CDR2 is SASEGT. The CDR3 spans 19 residues. This CDR3 reads CASSEDWGTSWLVYNEQFF. DNA of the CDR3: TGTGCCAGCAGTGAAGACTGGGGGACTAGTTGGCTTGTTTACAATGAGCAGTTCTTC.

J is TRBJ1-4 and V is TRBV6-5, with D possibly being TRBD1 (5 bases). From germline, CDR1 is MNHEY and CDR2 SVGAGI. CDR3 length: 15 residues. V was pared by 2 bases and J by 4 bases, with 11 bases between. CDR3 protein: CASSYGGRYNEKLFF. The CDR3 nucleotides read TGTGCCAGCAGTTACGGGGGGAGATATAATGAAAAACTGTTTTTT.

The chain has TRBV7-8 and TRBJ2-2; D may be TRBD1 (6 bases). Germline CDR1 and CDR2: SGHVS and FQNEAQ. The V end was cut by 2 bases, the J end by 5 bases, with 12 bases between. The CDR3 totals 15 residues. As DNA, the CDR3 is TGTGCCAGCAGCTTAAGGGGGACCGCGACCGGGGAGCTGTTTTTT. Amino acids: CASSLRGTATGELFF.

Note on this clone: This specimen includes other DNA sequences encoding the same CDR3. V and J are TRBV18 and TRBJ1-4; TRBD1 agrees at 7 bases. The CDR3 sequence is 14 residues long. Germline V CDR1 and CDR2: KGHSH, LQKENI. Trimming cost V 4 bases and J 2 bases; bases outside gene matches: 1. CDR3 amino acids: CASSRDSTNEKLFF. The CDR3 bases are TGTGCCAGCTCACGGGACAGTACTAATGAAAAACTGTTTTTT.

In this sample, this clone turned up once. The chain has TRBV24-1 and TRBJ2-5; 8 bases align to TRBD2. In germline, CDR1 is KGHDR, CDR2 SFDVKD. After removal of 3 bases from V and 6 bases from J, the junction contained 8 bases not matched to a gene. The CDR3 covers 15 residues. Written as DNA, the CDR3 is TGTGCCACCAGTGATCGCCCGGGCGGGGGGAAGACCCAGTACTTC. Translation gives CATSDRPGGGKTQYF.

The CDR3 coding sequence is TGTGCCACCAGTGAAAGCGGACGAGGCGAGCAGTACTTC. It specifies CATSESGRGEQYF. This chain joins TRBV24-1 and TRBJ2-7; TRBD2 might be the D (5 bases). Germline loops: CDR1 KGHDR, CDR2 SFDVKD. The V end lost 4 bases, the J end lost 6 bases, and 12 bases lay between the germline ends. The CDR3 extends over 13 amino acids.

This chain connects TRBV2 to TRBJ1-1, with D uncertain. Between the trimmed V and J ends, which lost 6 bases and 1 base, there was a span of 6 bases. Germline lookup yields CDR1 SNHLY and CDR2 FYNNEI. The CDR3 is 12 residues long. The CDR3 spells CASRAPNTEAFF. The CDR3 coding sequence is TGTGCCAGCAGGGCACCGAACACTGAAGCTTTCTTT.

V gene TRBV5-4 combines with J gene TRBJ2-3; maybe TRBD1 (6 bases). V lost 0 bases to trimming and J lost 6 bases, with 17 bases between them. This CDR3 comprises 16 residues. Germline assignment: CDR1 SGHNT and CDR2 YYREEE (reference sequence). CDR3 sequence: CASSLAEKGQGDTQYF. The CDR3 DNA follows: TGTGCCAGCAGCTTGGCCGAGAAGGGGCAGGGGGATACGCAGTATTTT.

This clone has just a few counts. The chain recombines TRBV28 with TRBJ1-2; D perhaps matches TRBD1 (6 bases). Germline V CDR1 and CDR2: MDHEN, SYDVKM. The CDR3 loop spans 15 amino acids. Trimming pared 5 bases from V and 4 bases from J, leaving 17 bases between. The CDR3 reads CASSPGHTGSYGYTF. As DNA, the CDR3 is TGTGCCAGCAGTCCGGGGCACACAGGGAGCTATGGCTACACCTTC.

In its sample, this clone was seen once. V gene TRBV27 combines with J gene TRBJ1-2; TRBD1 agrees at 7 bases. CDR3 length equals 14 residues. The germline V gene encodes CDR1 MNHEY and CDR2 SMNVEV (reference sequence). V was clipped by 2 bases and J by 8 bases; unmatched bases: 8. In DNA form, the CDR3 reads TGTGCCAGCAGTTTACACAGGGGAAAGAAGGGCTACACCTTC. It codes for CASSLHRGKKGYTF.

The chain has TRBV15 and TRBJ1-2, with a tentative D call TRBD1 (5 bases). This CDR3 is built from 13 residues. Trimming stripped 4 bases from V and 8 bases from J, with 14 bases between. Germline values: CDR1 LNHNV, CDR2 YYDKDF (reference sequence). This CDR3 reads CATSNQARGGYTF. In DNA form, the CDR3 reads TGTGCCACCAGCAACCAAGCTAGGGGCGGCTACACCTTC.

V and J are TRBV5-5 and TRBJ1-3; D gene uncertain. Germline-derived CDR1 and CDR2 are SGHKS and YYEKEE (reference sequence). CDR3 length equals 14 residues. The V end lost 1 base, the J end lost 4 bases, and 9 bases lay between the germline ends. The CDR3 spells CASSLSGSGNTIYF. The CDR3 nucleotides are TGTGCCAGCAGCTTGTCGGGGAGCGGAAACACCATATATTTT.

This chain links TRBV5-1 with TRBJ1-2, with D unresolved. This CDR3 has 14 amino acids. CDR1 and CDR2 from the germline V gene are SGHRS and YFSETQ. V was trimmed by 4 bases and J by 8 bases, leaving 18 bases between them. CDR3 DNA: TGCGCCAGCAGCGATCCGAACAGTGCGGGCGGCTACACCTTC. Translating gives CASSDPNSAGGYTF.

This clone was seen only once. The chain uses TRBV5-1 and TRBJ2-3, with D possibly TRBD1 on 6 matching bases. V shed 2 bases and J shed 4 bases, with 17 bases lying between them. CDR3 length: 16 amino acids. Germline V gene data show CDR1 as SGHRS and CDR2 as YFSETQ. CDR3 nucleotide sequence: TGCGCCAGCAGCTTTTCAGGGGCCGGCCAGGCAGATACGCAGTATTTT. It encodes CASSFSGAGQADTQYF. Together with reference TRBV5-1 and TRBJ2-3, the CDR3 gives the full variable domain: KAGVTQTPRYLIKTRGQQVTLSCSPISGHRSVSWYQQTPGQGLQFLFEYFSETQRNKGNFPGRFSGRQFSNSRSEMNVSTLELGDSALYLCASSFSGAGQADTQYFGPGTRLTVL.

The rearrangement links TRBV6-5 to TRBJ2-1; 9 bases agree with TRBD2. V shed 4 bases, J shed 6 bases, and the junction held 7 bases outside the gene matches. This CDR3 region has 15 residues. Germline V gene lookup returns CDR1 MNHEY and CDR2 SVGAGI. The CDR3: CASSFLAGSVNEQFF. The CDR3, as DNA: TGTGCCAGCAGTTTTCTAGCGGGATCGGTCAATGAGCAGTTCTTC.

V usage is TRBV18 and J usage is TRBJ1-6, with D unresolved. The germline CDR1 and CDR2 sequences are KGHSH and LQKENI. V was pared by 3 bases and J by 8 bases, with 8 bases between. This CDR3 region has 13 residues. CDR3 nucleotide sequence: TGTGCCAGCTCACCCCTCACGGATTCACCCCTCCACTTT. As protein: CASSPLTDSPLHF. The full variable domain, in which reference TRBV18 and TRBJ1-6 provide the parts outside the CDR3, is NAGVMQNPRHLVRRRGQEARLRCSPMKGHSHVYWYRQLPEEGLKFMVYLQKENIIDESGMPKERFSAEFPKEGPSILRIQQVVRGDSAAYFCASSPLTDSPLHFGNGTRLTVT.

The genes are TRBV5-8 and TRBJ1-5; 9 bases match TRBD1. The junction had 9 bases not matched to a gene; V was cut back by 5 bases and J by 6 bases. This CDR3 region has 15 residues. Germline V gene sequence: CDR1 SGHTS, CDR2 YDEGEE. The CDR3 sequence: CASRQTTGGGQPQHF. The CDR3, as DNA: TGTGCCAGCAGACAAACAACAGGGGGCGGTCAGCCCCAGCATTTT.

The chain uses TRBV2 and TRBJ1-4; D is ambiguous. The CDR3 extends over 15 amino acids. Between the trimmed V and J ends, which lost 6 bases and 0 bases, there was a span of 11 bases. Germline CDR1 and CDR2: SNHLY and FYNNEI. CDR3 bases: TGTGCCAGCAGGACGGGGAAATCAACTAATGAAAAACTGTTTTTT. Encoded protein: CASRTGKSTNEKLFF. Supplemented by reference TRBV2 and TRBJ1-4, the full variable domain reads EPEVTQTPSHQVTQMGQEVILRCVPISNHLYFYWYRQILGQKVEFLVSFYNNEISEKSEIFDDQFSVERPDGSNFTLKIRSTKLEDSAMYFCASRTGKSTNEKLFFGSGTQLSVL.

J is TRBJ2-7 and V is TRBV19; possibly TRBD1 for D (7 bases). Deletions cut 3 bases from V and 5 bases from J, with 17 bases between. The CDR3 totals 15 residues. Germline loops: CDR1 LNHDA, CDR2 SQIVND (reference sequence). The chain's CDR3 is CASSIDRGGGDEQYF. CDR3 in DNA: TGTGCCAGTAGTATTGACCGAGGAGGGGGCGACGAGCAGTACTTC.

This rearrangement joins TRBV30 to TRBJ2-7, with unresolved D. Germline V CDR1 and CDR2: GTSNPN, SVGIG (reference sequence). Between the trimmed V and J ends, which lost 4 bases and 0 bases, there was a span of 10 bases. CDR3 length: 13 residues. CDR3 nucleotides: TGTGCCTGGACGTCAGGTGACTCCTACGAGCAGTACTTC. This translates into CAWTSGDSYEQYF.

V is TRBV5-1 and J is TRBJ2-6; TRBD1 aligns across 9 bases. Unmatched junction bases numbered 10, after V lost 4 bases and J lost 2 bases. This CDR3 is 18 amino acids long. From germline, CDR1 is SGHRS and CDR2 YFSETQ. Written as DNA, the CDR3 is TGCGCCAGCAGCGGGACCGGGACAGGGATTACTGGGGCCAACGTCCTGACTTTC. Amino acid sequence: CASSGTGTGITGANVLTF.

For the CDR3, the DNA is TGTGCCAGCAGTACGGTAGCGTGGCGCGATACCTACAATGAGCAGTTCTTC. This translates into CASSTVAWRDTYNEQFF. This rearrangement joins TRBV27 to TRBJ2-1; D is possibly TRBD2 (5 bases). The CDR3 spans 17 residues. The V gene lost 5 bases and the J gene lost 2 bases, with 19 bases spanning the gap. Germline V gene sequence: CDR1 MNHEY, CDR2 SMNVEV (reference sequence).

The rearrangement joins TRBV6-2 or TRBV6-3 to TRBJ1-3, with D possibly being TRBD1 (6 bases). The CDR3 length is 15 residues. The V gene lost 3 bases and the J gene lost 1 base, with 10 bases spanning the gap. Germline V gene data show CDR1 as MNHEY and CDR2 as SVGEGT. The CDR3 DNA reads as TGTGCCAGCAGTTATCAAGACAGGTCTGGAAACACCATATATTTT. It codes for CASSYQDRSGNTIYF.

This clone was counted between two and nine times. CDR3 region: CASRLTGNTGELFF. The CDR3 coding sequence is TGTGCCAGCAGACTCACAGGGAACACCGGGGAGCTGTTTTTT. This chain uses TRBV7-8 with TRBJ2-2; tentative D call: TRBD1 (5 bases). The CDR3 is made up of 14 amino acids. Per the germline V gene, CDR1 is SGHVS and CDR2 is FQNEAQ. The V end lost 6 bases, the J end lost 1 base, and 9 bases lay between the germline ends.

CDR3: CASSLDSAGVAGYTF. Here the CDR3 DNA reads TGCGCCAGCAGCTTGGACAGCGCAGGGGTGGCCGGCTACACCTTC. The chain links TRBV5-1 to TRBJ1-2, with D perhaps TRBD1 (6 bases). V dropped 0 bases and J dropped 8 bases, with 17 bases sitting between them. The CDR3 consists of 15 residues. Germline V gene sequence: CDR1 SGHRS, CDR2 YFSETQ.